The subject of this entry is one T cell receptor (beta chain). This clone was detected only a few times. There is no known antigen for this receptor. No base-level quality is on record; no much larger clone is a single base apart. The germline V gene (reference sequence) specifies SGHNT as CDR1 and YYREEE as CDR2. The cysteine opens and the phenylalanine closes a CDR3 of 13 amino acids. The read is trimmed to its CDR3 DNA, 39 bases read in frame from base 1. Trimming costs V 1 base and J 4 bases, and their ends lie 8 bases apart. The data stem from a study of shared clonotypes between healthy human individuals (dated by TCRdb to about 2020). Looking at the study overall: A couple of women and three men aged 18 to 49 years were included in the cohort. Leukapheresis yielded between about 0.94 and 8.9 billion PBMCs per donor. Per donor, three plates each were used for CD4 naive and CD4 memory, two for CD8 naive, and one for CD8 memory. The study deeply sequenced blood TCR repertoires of several healthy adults to estimate repertoire size and the extent of clonotype sharing between individuals. To increase sequencing depth and limit assay-specific biases, TCR repertoire library preparation and sequencing were carried out by different laboratories using diverse techniques. Broad study findings and their caveats: Sampling was restricted to blood, and TCR repertoires in tissues likely differ from the TCR repertoires found in blood. Naive subsets generally had larger estimated clonotype richness than memory subsets did. The genetic and exposure-history diversity represented was limited by the small number of donors. Pairwise subsampling led to the expectation that sequencing depth would affect the degree of clonotype sharing among donors. Higher generation probabilities were observed for clonotypes shared by all four sorted-subset donors than for non-shared clonotypes. Across a few donors, approximately 4.6% of naive CD4, around 3.5% of naive CD8, about 2% of memory CD4, and around 0.4% of memory CD8 clonotypes were shared. Rarefaction of sorted-subset datasets indicated incomplete sequencing despite the large sequencing depth.

Healthy HIV-negative adults with no recently reported acute infections or vaccinations were included as donors. All donors were Caucasian adults living in Nashville, Tennessee, USA. CD4+ T cells were enriched by magnetic negative selection, after which naive cells were positively selected on CD45RA and the negative fraction was taken as the memory subset. After blood collection by leukapheresis, PBMCs were isolated using Ficoll-Histopaque density gradient centrifugation and then cryopreserved in the vapor phase of liquid nitrogen. Purity and quantity of every magnetically sorted T cell population were checked by analytical flow cytometry. Each sorted fraction had its genomic DNA isolated and then quantified by UV absorbance on a Nanodrop 2000c. Using the deep immunoSEQ assay, multiplex PCR amplified TCR CDR3 regions from genomic DNA. Genomic DNA extracted from each cell subset was distributed evenly over all wells of several immunoSEQ 96-well plates, and each plate served as one replicate. For sorted subsets, 150 to 250 ng of genomic DNA, equivalent to some 30,000 T cell genomes, went into each replicate PCR. Purified libraries were measured with a Qubit 3.0 fluorometer, size-checked on a Bioanalyzer 2100, and measured again with the KAPA Library Quantification kit. A separate single-read 150-cycle Illumina NextSeq 550 flow cell was used to sequence each immunoSEQ 96-well plate. The study's processing was this. Because the immunoSEQ output held only junctional sequences and lacked quality scores, the filtering could not match the filtering applied to full-length reads. To assign V/J genes and CDR3, sequences were annotated against IMGT germline references using PyIR, a Python wrapper for IgBLAST v1.9. Any read was removed if the V/J assignment was weak (E-value above 1e-6), the CDR3 was missing, or the read contained stop codons, out-of-frame junctions, or ambiguous translated residues. A V3J clonotype was defined by an identical inferred V gene, J gene, and CDR3 amino acid sequence. To compute the percentage overlap between repertoires, the number of shared unique clonotypes was divided by the size of the smaller repertoire. Three approaches were used to assess repertoire richness: RTK rarefaction, the Chao1 estimator, and Recon v2.1 estimates of unobserved clonotypes. Generation probabilities for all TCRbeta clonotypes obtained by the gDNA method from a few donors were computed using OLGA. Held by TCRdb, this immuneACCESS table contains in-frame sequences only and omits some clones. Under half of the omission traces to an unresolved V gene where checked; the cause of the rest is unknown. The D gene and trimming were derived from the DNA, and the V and J assignments and clone size from that table. The sample includes more than 1,200,000 clones, with about 98.5% observed a single time. Approximately 0.38% of the sample is taken by the ten largest.

The chain couples TRBV5-4 to TRBJ1-2; the D segment could be TRBD1, given 5 matching bases. Sequencing was done on a sample of naive CD4+ T cells sorted from blood. Sample cell subset or site, as interpreted from the label and publication: CD45RA+ positively selected. This clonotype was sampled from a man younger than 45 in good health. For the CDR3, the sequence is CASSLRGGYGYTF. The DNA is as follows: TGTGCCAGCAGCTTGCGGGGCGGCTATGGCTACACCTTC.